These 3 T cell receptor beta chains were all obtained from the same sample, sequenced in a study of identical twins. MiXCR, applied by TCRdb to the 5' RACE reads, yields one record per CDR3 protein. The sample consists of about 660,000 distinct CDR3 sequences, more than 6.5% of them appearing once. The sample was also reused in another study, on yellow fever vaccine responses in identical twins.

What was sequenced was PBMCs. These TCRs come from a woman aged 18-30 years in good health.

This clonotype was detected many times. The chain employs TRBV5-1 and TRBJ1-1, with D uncertain. The CDR3 length is 12 residues. Germline V gene sequence: CDR1 SGHRS, CDR2 YFSETQ. V lost 4 bases and J 7 bases, leaving 11 bases between the germline ends. CDR3 in amino acids: CASSPERDEAFF. The CDR3 DNA follows: TGCGCCAGCAGCCCGGAGAGGGATGAAGCTTTCTTT.

The rearrangement uses TRBV18 and TRBJ1-4; D remains unclear. This CDR3 contains 14 residues. The germline V and J ends were trimmed by 2 bases and 8 bases, with 12 bases remaining between them. Germline CDR1 is KGHSH and CDR2 is LQKENI. The CDR3 DNA reads TGTGCCAGCTCACCAACCAGGATTGGGGAAAAACTGTTTTTT. It encodes CASSPTRIGEKLFF.

V is TRBV6-2 or TRBV6-3 and J is TRBJ2-1; 7 bases map to TRBD1. Per the germline V gene, CDR1 is MNHEY and CDR2 is SVGEGT. The CDR3 is made up of 16 amino acids. Trimming removed 2 bases from V and 0 bases from J; junction bases left unmatched: 4. The CDR3 sequence is CASSYPTGSSYNEQFF. DNA of the CDR3: TGTGCCAGCAGTTACCCGACAGGGAGCTCCTACAATGAGCAGTTCTTC.